What follows are 21 T cell receptor beta chains derived from one specimen sequenced in a study of blood T cell repertoires in COVID-19. Clones were sequenced by immunoSEQ multiplex PCR, and TCRdb holds only the in-frame ones, with some missing. The table includes under 200,000 clones, about 88% detected once. Sequenced material: PBMCs or T cells enriched from blood (not recorded which). Receptors were obtained from a woman aged 40 to 50 in a cohort exposed to, infected with or recovered from COVID-19 (not recorded which).

The gene calls are TRBV3-1 (or the pseudogene TRBV3-2) and TRBJ1-1; D is perhaps TRBD1 (6 bases). V lost 4 bases, J lost 5 bases, and 11 bases lay in between. The CDR3 extends over 13 amino acids. CDR1 and CDR2 from the germline V gene are LGHDT and YNNKEL (reference sequence). The CDR3 protein is CASSLSQGTEAFF. CDR3 DNA sequence: TGTGCCAGCAGCCTATCACAGGGTACTGAAGCTTTCTTT.

A few counts support this clone. This rearrangement joins TRBV19 to TRBJ1-5, with 7 positions matching TRBD1. The CDR3 length is 14 residues. Unmatched junction bases numbered 10, after V lost 9 bases and J lost 5 bases. Germline V gene data show CDR1 as LNHDA and CDR2 as SQIVND (reference sequence). CDR3 protein: CASAFQGGHQPQHF. The CDR3 DNA is TGTGCCAGCGCCTTTCAGGGGGGCCATCAGCCCCAGCATTTT.

This sequence joins TRBV19 and TRBJ1-1; D remains unclear. The CDR3 runs 13 residues. From germline, CDR1 is LNHDA and CDR2 SQIVND (reference sequence). Between the trimmed V and J ends, which lost 5 bases and 5 bases, there was a span of 12 bases. Here the CDR3 DNA reads TGTGCCAGTAGTTTAGGACGGGGAACTGAAGCTTTCTTT. Translating it yields CASSLGRGTEAFF.

CDR3 sequence: CASSLSGGNTGELFF. The CDR3 coding sequence is TGTGCCAGCAGCTTATCGGGGGGGAACACCGGGGAGCTGTTTTTT. This sequence joins TRBV7-9 and TRBJ2-2, with 7 bases identical to TRBD2. The CDR3 extends over 15 amino acids. Per germline, CDR1 SEHNR and CDR2 FQNEAQ (reference sequence). V lost 2 bases to trimming and J lost 1 base; unmatched junction nucleotides: 1. Looking up the rest from reference TRBV7-9 and TRBJ2-2 gives the full variable domain: DTGVSQNPRHKITKRGQNVTFRCDPISEHNRLYWYRQTLGQGPEFLTYFQNEAQLEKSRLLSDRFSAERPKGSFSTLEIQRTEQGDSAMYLCASSLSGGNTGELFFGEGSRLTVL.

The CDR3 loop is CASSNYPGQGDTEAFF. DNA for the CDR3: TGTGCCAGCTCAAACTACCCAGGACAGGGAGACACTGAAGCTTTCTTT. V is TRBV28 and J is TRBJ1-1; 8 bases are a match to TRBD1. This CDR3 contains 16 residues. Unmatched junction bases numbered 14, after V lost 8 bases and J lost 3 bases. Germline assignment: CDR1 MDHEN and CDR2 SYDVKM.

The chain combines TRBV7-6 with TRBJ1-2; maybe TRBD1 (5 bases). The germline V and J ends were trimmed by 1 base and 6 bases, with 9 bases remaining between them. The germline V gene encodes CDR1 SGHVS and CDR2 FNYEAQ. The CDR3 length is 13 residues. The CDR3 DNA reads as TGTGCCAGCAGCTTAGAAATAGGGGATGGCTACACCTTC. Amino acid sequence: CASSLEIGDGYTF.

CDR3 amino acids: CASSPGQLGLNTEAFF. The CDR3 DNA is TGCGCCAGCAGCCCCGGACAGTTGGGCCTGAACACTGAAGCTTTCTTT. The chain combines TRBV5-1 with TRBJ1-1; D may be TRBD1 (6 bases). V gave up 4 bases and J gave up 0 bases, with 16 bases separating them. The CDR3 is made up of 16 amino acids. Germline V gene data show CDR1 as SGHRS and CDR2 as YFSETQ.

The count of this clone is one. V gene TRBV5-6 combines with J gene TRBJ2-7; 7 nucleotides align to TRBD2. The CDR3 covers 14 residues. The germline V gene encodes CDR1 SGHDT and CDR2 YYEEEE. J gave up 7 bases and V 1 base, and 8 bases lay outside the gene matches. The CDR3 reads CASSLPGDYREQYF. DNA of the CDR3: TGTGCCAGCAGCTTGCCCGGGGACTACCGGGAGCAGTACTTC.

CDR3 region: CASSSGPVPGGTEAFF. CDR3 bases: TGTGCCAGCAGCTCCGGACCCGTACCAGGGGGCACTGAAGCTTTCTTT. The chain has TRBV7-6 and TRBJ1-1, with 7 bases lining up with TRBD1. The V segment lost 4 bases and the J segment 4 bases; nucleotides outside the gene matches: 12. Germline CDR1 and CDR2: SGHVS and FNYEAQ. The CDR3 loop spans 16 amino acids.

The J gene is TRBJ2-7, the V gene TRBV29-1, with 7 bases that match TRBD1. V dropped 6 bases and J dropped 1; count of bases not matched to a gene: 6. Looked up from germline, CDR1 is SQVTM and CDR2 is ANQGSEA. The CDR3 extends over 13 amino acids. CDR3 DNA sequence: TGCAGCGTGCCCAGGGACAGTTCCTACGAGCAGTACTTC. Its translation is CSVPRDSSYEQYF.

The chain joins TRBV7-9 to TRBJ1-2; D may be TRBD1 (5 bases). In germline, CDR1 is SEHNR, CDR2 FQNEAQ (reference sequence). Trimming cost V 5 bases and J 6 bases, with 22 bases left between them. The CDR3 spans 16 residues. This CDR3 reads CASSPSGTWVSDGYTF. The CDR3 coding sequence is TGTGCCAGCAGCCCATCCGGGACTTGGGTTTCAGATGGCTACACCTTC. Combining the CDR3 with reference TRBV7-9 and TRBJ1-2 gives the whole variable domain DTGVSQNPRHKITKRGQNVTFRCDPISEHNRLYWYRQTLGQGPEFLTYFQNEAQLEKSRLLSDRFSAERPKGSFSTLEIQRTEQGDSAMYLCASSPSGTWVSDGYTFGSGTRLTVV.

This clone came up a few times. This chain links TRBV27 with TRBJ2-3, with 12 bases aligning to TRBD2. Germline values: CDR1 MNHEY, CDR2 SMNVEV (reference sequence). The junction had 6 bases not matched to a gene; V was cut back by 4 bases and J by 4 bases. The CDR3 has 16 residues. CDR3 sequence (DNA): TGTGCCAGCAGTTGGACTAGCGGGGCTCCGGCAGATACGCAGTATTTT. As protein: CASSWTSGAPADTQYF.

This chain uses TRBV2 with TRBJ1-2; 7 bases agree with TRBD1. Germline V gene data show CDR1 as SNHLY and CDR2 as FYNNEI. V shed 6 bases, J shed 4 bases, and the junction held 11 bases outside the gene matches. This CDR3 region has 15 residues. The CDR3 region is CASRVSTGDSYGYTF. CDR3 nucleotide sequence: TGTGCCAGCAGGGTGTCTACAGGGGATTCCTATGGCTACACCTTC.

Only one count was recorded for this clone. The chain carries TRBV7-8 and TRBJ1-3; a weak D match, TRBD1 (6 bases). The germline V gene encodes CDR1 SGHVS and CDR2 FQNEAQ. This CDR3 contains 16 residues. V lost 5 bases to trimming and J lost 4 bases, with 18 bases between them. The CDR3 here is CASSPRQGLTGNTIYF. The CDR3 DNA reads as TGTGCCAGCAGCCCCCGCCAGGGGTTAACAGGAAACACCATATATTTT.

This rearrangement joins TRBV5-1 to TRBJ1-6; 7 bases agree with TRBD1. This CDR3 region has 17 residues. The junction had 3 bases not matched to a gene; V was cut back by 0 bases and J by 0 bases. Germline V CDR1 and CDR2: SGHRS, YFSETQ. The DNA of the CDR3 is TGCGCCAGCAGCTTGGTACAGGGGACCTCCTATAATTCACCCCTCCACTTT. It encodes CASSLVQGTSYNSPLHF.

The chain recombines TRBV5-1 with TRBJ1-1, with TRBD1 matching over 11 bases. This CDR3 has 17 residues. In germline, CDR1 is SGHRS, CDR2 YFSETQ. The V segment lost 2 bases and the J segment 6 bases; nucleotides outside the gene matches: 12. The CDR3 coding sequence is TGCGCCAGCAGCTTTTTAGGACAGGGGGCCTCTTTCCCTGAAGCTTTCTTT. Amino acids: CASSFLGQGASFPEAFF.

This chain connects TRBV6-5 to TRBJ2-1; possible D gene TRBD2, 7 bases. The V end lost 0 bases, the J end lost 5 bases, and 11 bases lay between the germline ends. The CDR3 extends over 15 amino acids. Germline CDR1 reads MNHEY; CDR2 reads SVGAGI. The CDR3 protein is CASSYSAGAHNEQFF. CDR3 nucleotides: TGTGCCAGCAGTTACTCCGCGGGGGCCCACAATGAGCAGTTCTTC.

The chain combines TRBV27 with TRBJ2-1; D might be TRBD2 (5 bases). V lost 6 bases and J 6 bases, leaving 9 bases between the germline ends. CDR1 is MNHEY and CDR2 is SMNVEV in the germline V gene (reference sequence). This CDR3 is 12 amino acids long. The CDR3 DNA sequence: TGTGCCAGCAGCGAACTAGGCAATGAGCAGTTCTTC. This encodes CASSELGNEQFF.

This chain uses TRBV10-3 with TRBJ2-1; TRBD2 might be the D (6 bases). Trimming took off 6 bases at V and 0 bases at J, with 9 bases between the two ends. The CDR3 runs 14 residues. Germline V gives CDR1 ENHRY, CDR2 SYGVKD. Written as DNA, the CDR3 is TGTGCCATCAGCCCGACTAGCTCCTACAATGAGCAGTTCTTC. The encoded protein is CAISPTSSYNEQFF.

This sequence joins TRBV30 and TRBJ1-4; D unresolved. The CDR3 loop spans 12 amino acids. Trimming cost V 6 bases and J 0 bases, with 5 bases left between them. Germline V gene sequence: CDR1 GTSNPN, CDR2 SVGIG (reference sequence). CDR3 DNA: TGTGCCTGTGCAGCAACTAATGAAAAACTGTTTTTT. Encoded protein: CACAATNEKLFF.

This sequence joins TRBV3-1 (or the pseudogene TRBV3-2) and TRBJ1-6; 8 nucleotides line up with TRBD1. The J segment lost 9 bases and the V segment lost 2 bases, leaving 6 bases of the junction unmatched. The CDR3 length is 15 residues. Germline CDR1 and CDR2: LGHDT and YNNKEL (reference sequence). For the CDR3, the DNA is TGTGCCAGCAGCCAATTGGGGGGACAGGTTTCACCCCTCCACTTT. Translated, it gives CASSQLGGQVSPLHF.